The 20 T cell receptor beta chains given below trace back to one sample, sequenced in a study of blood T cell repertoires in COVID-19. Assay used: immunoSEQ multiplex PCR; TCRdb lists only in-frame clones, some missing. The profile shows approximately 180,000 clones, around 80% of them singletons. Sequencing was done on a sample of PBMCs or T cells enriched from blood (not recorded which). The receptors shown here come from a woman aged 50 to 65 who had recovered from COVID-19.

V and J are TRBV15 and TRBJ2-5; possible D gene TRBD1, 5 bases. The germline V gene has CDR1 LNHNV and CDR2 YYDKDF (reference sequence). Trimming stripped 4 bases from V and 5 bases from J, with 8 bases between. The CDR3 spans 12 residues. CDR3 DNA: TGTGCCACCAGCACAGGGTGGGAGACCCAGTACTTC. Protein product: CATSTGWETQYF.

The rearrangement links TRBV21-1 to TRBJ1-2. TRBV21-1 is an annotated pseudogene. The CDR3 sequence is 18 residues long. The CDR3 DNA follows: TGTGCCAGCAGCAAAGCGCGAGGCGGAGGTAACTGTAACTATGGCTACACCTTC. Protein product: CASSKARGGGNCNYGYTF.

The chain carries TRBV7-8 and TRBJ2-5, with 14 bases aligning to TRBD2. The germline V gene has CDR1 SGHVS and CDR2 FQNEAQ. The CDR3 consists of 17 residues. The J segment lost 4 bases and the V segment lost 2 bases, leaving 6 bases of the junction unmatched. In nucleotides, the CDR3 is TGTGCCAGCAGCTTAAGACTAGCGGGAGGGGTACGAGAGACCCAGTACTTC. This sequence encodes CASSLRLAGGVRETQYF.

The genes are TRBV7-9 and TRBJ2-5; 12 nucleotides line up with TRBD2. V lost 5 bases to trimming and J lost 4 bases; unmatched junction nucleotides: 14. This CDR3 is 18 amino acids long. Germline CDR1 and CDR2: SEHNR and FQNEAQ (reference sequence). The CDR3 sequence: CASSTRLAGVRGVETQYF. The CDR3 DNA follows: TGTGCCAGCAGCACAAGACTAGCGGGAGTGAGAGGGGTAGAGACCCAGTACTTC.

V gene TRBV6-1 combines with J gene TRBJ1-6, with TRBD1 as a possible D gene (5 bases). The V and J ends lost 3 bases and 19 bases respectively, with 25 bases between them. The CDR3 is 15 amino acids. In germline, CDR1 is MNHNS, CDR2 SASEGT. CDR3 protein: CASSDQPFVGGSSHF. The CDR3 nucleotides read TGTGCCAGCAGTGACCAACCTTTTGTGGGGGGGAGTAGTCACTTT.

The CDR3 spells CASSRGGGSYNEQFF. The CDR3 bases are TGTGCCAGTTCTCGCGGGGGAGGCTCCTACAATGAGCAGTTCTTC. The genes are TRBV7-9 and TRBJ2-1, with TRBD2 matching over 7 bases. After removal of 9 bases from V and 0 bases from J, the junction contained 8 bases not matched to a gene. Germline loops: CDR1 SEHNR, CDR2 FQNEAQ (reference sequence). There are 15 residues in the CDR3. The whole variable domain, filled in from reference TRBV7-9 and TRBJ2-1, reads DTGVSQNPRHKITKRGQNVTFRCDPISEHNRLYWYRQTLGQGPEFLTYFQNEAQLEKSRLLSDRFSAERPKGSFSTLEIQRTEQGDSAMYLCASSRGGGSYNEQFFGPGTRLTVL.

V is TRBV28 and J is TRBJ1-4, with TRBD1 as a possible D gene (6 bases). Germline V CDR1 and CDR2: MDHEN, SYDVKM. The CDR3 is 14 residues long. V was pared by 8 bases and J by 10 bases, with 20 bases between. The CDR3 DNA sequence: TGTGCCAGCTATCCCCCGGGGGGCGAGGGAAAACTGTTTTTT. It yields the protein CASYPPGGEGKLFF.

V usage is TRBV7-8 and J usage is TRBJ1-5, with 9 bases that match TRBD1. The germline V gene encodes CDR1 SGHVS and CDR2 FQNEAQ. V dropped 5 bases and J dropped 2; count of bases not matched to a gene: 7. The CDR3 runs to 16 residues. This chain's CDR3 is CASSGKDRGGNQPQHF. The CDR3 DNA follows: TGTGCCAGCAGCGGTAAGGACAGGGGCGGCAATCAGCCCCAGCATTTT.

This clone was recorded many times. The chain carries TRBV27 and TRBJ2-3, with a weak D call TRBD2 (5 bases). Trimming removed 3 bases from V and 0 bases from J, with 7 bases in between. Per the germline V gene, CDR1 is MNHEY and CDR2 is SMNVEV (reference sequence). The CDR3 length is 14 residues. The CDR3: CASSLDWSTDTQYF. In DNA form, the CDR3 reads TGTGCCAGCAGTTTGGACTGGAGCACAGATACGCAGTATTTT.

J is TRBJ1-6 and V is TRBV25-1; D may be TRBD1 (6 bases). Germline loops: CDR1 MGHDK, CDR2 SYGVNS. Deletions cut 6 bases from V and 9 bases from J, with 18 bases between. The CDR3 is 15 residues long. The CDR3 DNA reads as TGTGCCAGCAGCCCCCTGGGGGCGGCGGGTTCACCCCTCCACTTT. Protein product: CASSPLGAAGSPLHF.

V usage is TRBV10-1 and J usage is TRBJ1-2; no reliable D call. The germline gives CDR1 WNHNN, CDR2 SYGVQD (reference sequence). Trimming left V 4 bases short and J 4 bases short, with 16 bases between. This CDR3 is built from 15 residues. The CDR3 reads CASSGPARFIYGYTF. As DNA, the CDR3 is TGCGCCAGCAGTGGCCCCGCCCGGTTTATCTATGGCTACACCTTC.

The chain links TRBV10-3 to TRBJ1-2; D is uncertain. Germline V gene data show CDR1 as ENHRY and CDR2 as SYGVKD. CDR3 length: 11 residues. In DNA, the CDR3 is TGTGCGACAAACTCGGGGAGCGGCTACACCTTC. This translates into CATNSGSGYTF.

The J gene is TRBJ1-1, the V gene TRBV19; no clear D. Germline loops: CDR1 LNHDA, CDR2 SQIVND (reference sequence). V gave up 6 bases and J gave up 0 bases, with 14 bases separating them. The CDR3 has 15 residues. The CDR3 here is CASRGLVQVNTEAFF. The DNA for the CDR3 is TGTGCCAGTAGAGGCCTTGTTCAGGTGAACACTGAAGCTTTCTTT.

This clone came up a few times. The chain couples TRBV9 to TRBJ2-3; 8 bases fit TRBD2. The CDR3 runs 14 residues. The trim removed 3 bases at V and 4 bases at J, leaving 4 bases unmatched. Germline CDR1 reads SGDLS; CDR2 reads YYNGEE. The CDR3 sequence is CASSEREFSDTQYF. CDR3 DNA: TGTGCCAGCAGCGAGCGGGAGTTCTCAGATACGCAGTATTTT.

The rearrangement joins TRBV19 to TRBJ2-1, with a possible D match to TRBD1 (6 bases). The CDR3 has 16 residues. Germline lookup yields CDR1 LNHDA and CDR2 SQIVND (reference sequence). Trimming left V 5 bases short and J 0 bases short, with 14 bases between. DNA for the CDR3: TGTGCCAGTAGTCCCTGGACAGTTAGCTCCTACAATGAGCAGTTCTTC. Amino acids: CASSPWTVSSYNEQFF.

As concerns this clone: The conserved closing phenylalanine or tryptophan is absent in this CDR3, likely reflecting a read error. The limits of the CDR3 on the DNA are not certain, so only TCRdb's listed CDR3 is given. The chain links TRBV3-1 (or the pseudogene TRBV3-2) to TRBJ2-7; TRBD2 is the table's D call and was not checked against the DNA. Per germline, CDR1 LGHDT and CDR2 YNNKEL (reference sequence). Inclusive of both ends, the CDR3 amounts to 14 amino acids. The CDR3 spells CASSQGLGLAAISL.

The V call is TRBV5-4, the J call TRBJ2-7; 14 bases align to TRBD2. Looked up from germline, CDR1 is SGHNT and CDR2 is YYREEE (reference sequence). V lost 3 bases and J lost 4; bases outside the gene matches: 9. There are 17 residues in the CDR3. CDR3 amino acids: CASSSPPGLAGAYEQYF. The CDR3 nucleotides are TGTGCCAGCAGCTCACCCCCGGGACTAGCGGGAGCTTACGAGCAGTACTTC.

This sequence joins TRBV7-8 and TRBJ2-2; 13 bases match TRBD2. Germline CDR1 SGHVS, CDR2 FQNEAQ. This CDR3 is built from 18 residues. J was trimmed by 0 bases and V by 5 bases; bases with no gene match: 6. The CDR3 nucleotides are TGTGCCAGCAGCCCTAGACTAGCGGGAGGTTCGAACACCGGGGAGCTGTTTTTT. Translation: CASSPRLAGGSNTGELFF.

This chain links TRBV14 with TRBJ2-3, with D possibly TRBD2 on 6 matching bases. This CDR3 is 15 amino acids long. CDR1 and CDR2 from the germline V gene are SGHDN and FVKESK. Trimming removed 6 bases at V and 7 bases at J, with 20 bases between. The CDR3 spells CASSPREWEKNTQYF. In DNA, the CDR3 is TGTGCCAGCAGTCCTCGGGAGTGGGAGAAGAATACGCAGTATTTT. The complete variable domain, with remaining parts taken from reference TRBV14 and TRBJ2-3, reads EAGVTQFPSHSVIEKGQTVTLRCDPISGHDNLYWYRRVMGKEIKFLLHFVKESKQDESGMPNNRFLAERTGGTYSTLKVQPAELEDSGVYFCASSPREWEKNTQYFGPGTRLTVL.

The chain links TRBV7-9 to TRBJ2-1, with TRBD2 matching over 12 bases. V lost 5 bases and J lost 5; bases outside the gene matches: 4. Germline CDR1 and CDR2: SEHNR and FQNEAQ (reference sequence). The CDR3 has 15 amino acids. The CDR3 protein is CASSAGLAGNNEQFF. The CDR3 nucleotides read TGTGCCAGCAGCGCCGGACTAGCGGGAAACAATGAGCAGTTCTTC.